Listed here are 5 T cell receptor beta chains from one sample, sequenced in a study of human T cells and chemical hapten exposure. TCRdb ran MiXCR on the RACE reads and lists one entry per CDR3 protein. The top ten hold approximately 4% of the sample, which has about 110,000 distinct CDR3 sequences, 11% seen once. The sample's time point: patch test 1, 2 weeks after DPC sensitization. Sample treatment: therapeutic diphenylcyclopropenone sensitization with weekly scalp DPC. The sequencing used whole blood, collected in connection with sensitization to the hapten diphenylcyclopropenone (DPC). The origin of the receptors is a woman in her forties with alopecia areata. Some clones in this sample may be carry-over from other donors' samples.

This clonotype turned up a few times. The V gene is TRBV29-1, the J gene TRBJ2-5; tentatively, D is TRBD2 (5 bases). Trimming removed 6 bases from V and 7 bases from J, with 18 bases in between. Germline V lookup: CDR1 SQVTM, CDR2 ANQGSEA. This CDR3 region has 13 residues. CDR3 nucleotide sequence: TGCAGCGTGGGAGCCGGACGACCAGGGACCCAGTACTTC. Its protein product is CSVGAGRPGTQYF.

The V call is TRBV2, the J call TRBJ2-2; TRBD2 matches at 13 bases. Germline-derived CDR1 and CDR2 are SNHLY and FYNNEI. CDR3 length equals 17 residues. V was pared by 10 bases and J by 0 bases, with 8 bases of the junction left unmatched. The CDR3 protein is CATHTTSGRANTGELFF. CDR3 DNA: TGTGCCACACACACCACTAGCGGGAGGGCGAACACCGGGGAGCTGTTTTTT.

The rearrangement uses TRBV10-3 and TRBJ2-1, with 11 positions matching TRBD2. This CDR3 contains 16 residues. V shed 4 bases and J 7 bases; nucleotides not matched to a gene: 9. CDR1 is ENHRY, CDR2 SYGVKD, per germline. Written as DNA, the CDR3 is TGTGCCATCAGTGGAGAACTAGCGGGGGCGGGGAATGAGCAGTTCTTC. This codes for CAISGELAGAGNEQFF.

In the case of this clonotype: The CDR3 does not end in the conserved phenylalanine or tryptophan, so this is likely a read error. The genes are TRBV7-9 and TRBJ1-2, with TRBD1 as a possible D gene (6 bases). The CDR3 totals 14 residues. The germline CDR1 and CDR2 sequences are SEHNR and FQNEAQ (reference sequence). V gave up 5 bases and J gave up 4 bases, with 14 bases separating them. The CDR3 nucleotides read TGTGCCAGCAGCCCCTCCACAGGGTCCTATGGCTACACCCTC. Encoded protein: CASSPSTGSYGYTL.

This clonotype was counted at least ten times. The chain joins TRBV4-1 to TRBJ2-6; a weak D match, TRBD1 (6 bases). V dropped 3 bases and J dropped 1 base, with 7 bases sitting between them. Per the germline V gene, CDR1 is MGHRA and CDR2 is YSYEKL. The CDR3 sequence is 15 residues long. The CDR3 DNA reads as TGCGCCAGCAGCCATACAGGGTCTGGGGCCAACGTCCTGACTTTC. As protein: CASSHTGSGANVLTF.